Listed here are 27 T cell receptor beta chains from one sample, sequenced in a study of T cell repertoires in cytomegalovirus infection. Using its own MiXCR run on the reads, TCRdb lists one record per CDR3 protein. The sample includes roughly 200,000 distinct CDR3 sequences, about a sixth of them seen just once. The sample consisted of CD8+ T cells from PBMCs. The receptors here all came from a human donor in good health (CMV status not recorded). Some clones in this sample may be carry-over from other donors' samples.

This clonotype was observed a handful of times. The rearrangement joins TRBV28 to TRBJ1-1; the match to TRBD1 covers 11 bases. Germline loops: CDR1 MDHEN, CDR2 SYDVKM. V dropped 3 bases and J dropped 3; count of bases not matched to a gene: 24. This CDR3 region has 22 residues. Here the CDR3 reads CASSFLRDRGRGLEVSHTEAFF. The CDR3 DNA reads as TGTGCCAGCAGTTTCCTGAGGGACAGGGGGAGAGGTTTGGAGGTTAGCCACACTGAAGCTTTCTTT. Filled out from reference TRBV28 and TRBJ1-1, the complete variable domain reads DVKVTQSSRYLVKRTGEKVFLECVQDMDHENMFWYRQDPGLGLRLIYFSYDVKMKEKGDIPEGYSVSREKKERFSLILESASTNQTSMYLCASSFLRDRGRGLEVSHTEAFFGQGTRLTVV.

The gene calls are TRBV7-2 and TRBJ2-3; D is perhaps TRBD1 or TRBD2 (5 bases each). There are 15 residues in the CDR3. CDR1 and CDR2 from the germline V gene are SGHTA and FQGNSA. V lost 5 bases to trimming and J lost 0 bases, with 12 bases between them. Written as DNA, the CDR3 is TGTGCCAGCAGCCGCCGGGACGCCAGCACAGATACGCAGTATTTT. Amino acids: CASSRRDASTDTQYF.

In this sample, this clonotype turned up a few times. The chain has TRBV27 and TRBJ2-7, with unresolved D. The V end lost 5 bases, the J end lost 4 bases, and 9 bases lay between the germline ends. Germline V lookup: CDR1 MNHEY, CDR2 SMNVEV (reference sequence). The CDR3 is made up of 12 amino acids. The CDR3 region is CASSINRYEQYF. DNA for the CDR3: TGTGCCAGCAGTATTAACCGATACGAGCAGTACTTC.

As to this clonotype: This may come from a read error, since a much larger clone is one base off. The chain couples TRBV7-2 to TRBJ2-6; D is undetermined. Per the germline V gene, CDR1 is SGHTA and CDR2 is FQGNSA. The CDR3 has 16 residues. Trimming stripped 5 bases from V and 2 bases from J, with 13 bases between. This chain's CDR3 is CASSPDPGTGANVLTF. The CDR3 DNA is TGTGCCAGCAGCCCCGACCCGGGCACTGGGGCCAACGTCCTGACTTTC. Looking up the rest from reference TRBV7-2 and TRBJ2-6 gives the full variable domain: GAGVSQSPSNKVTEKGKDVELRCDPISGHTALYWYRQSLGQGLEFLIYFQGNSAPDKSGLPSDRFSAERTGGSVSTLTIQRTQQEDSAVYLCASSPDPGTGANVLTFGAGSRLTVL.

The sample holds a few counts of this clonotype. The chain couples TRBV7-2 to TRBJ1-2; no reliable D call. The CDR3 runs to 13 residues. Germline values: CDR1 SGHTA, CDR2 FQGNSA. V was pared by 1 base and J by 4 bases, with 7 bases between. CDR3 amino acids: CASSLGQIYGYTF. The DNA of the CDR3 is TGTGCCAGCAGCTTAGGGCAGATCTATGGCTACACCTTC.

On this clonotype itself: This may arise from a read error, as a much more abundant clone is one base away. The CDR3 protein is CASSCGYTGELFF. The CDR3 DNA sequence: TGTGCCAGCAGCTGCGGGTACACCGGGGAGCTGTTTTTT. The chain carries TRBV7-2 and TRBJ2-2, with TRBD2 as a possible D gene (5 bases). Per germline, CDR1 SGHTA and CDR2 FQGNSA. V lost 4 bases and J lost 3, with 6 bases in between. The CDR3 has 13 residues.

This clonotype was counted only a few times. This sequence joins TRBV5-5 and TRBJ2-4; D is perhaps TRBD1 (5 bases). The CDR3 consists of 16 residues. V was pared by 4 bases and J by 0 bases, with 14 bases between. Per the germline V gene, CDR1 is SGHKS and CDR2 is YYEKEE (reference sequence). CDR3 in amino acids: CASSPRAEIAKNIQYF. The DNA of the CDR3 is TGTGCCAGCAGCCCCAGGGCAGAAATAGCCAAAAACATTCAGTACTTC. Using reference TRBV5-5 and TRBJ2-4 for the parts outside the CDR3, the full variable domain is DAGVTQSPTHLIKTRGQQVTLRCSPISGHKSVSWYQQVLGQGPQFIFQYYEKEERGRGNFPDRFSARQFPNYSSELNVNALLLGDSALYLCASSPRAEIAKNIQYFGAGTRLSVL.

This chain uses TRBV7-9 with TRBJ2-2; the match to TRBD1 covers 8 bases. Per germline, CDR1 SEHNR and CDR2 FQNEAQ (reference sequence). After removal of 0 bases from V and 3 bases from J, the junction contained 9 bases not matched to a gene. The CDR3 is 18 amino acids. In DNA form, the CDR3 reads TGTGCCAGCAGCTTAGCCAATGGACAGGGTATTTACACCGGGGAGCTGTTTTTT. Translated, it gives CASSLANGQGIYTGELFF.

In this sample, this clonotype turned up a few times. V gene TRBV20-1 combines with J gene TRBJ1-3, with 7 nucleotides matching TRBD1. From germline, CDR1 is DFQATT and CDR2 SNEGSKA (reference sequence). This CDR3 has 16 residues. The V and J ends lost 0 bases and 2 bases, in that order; junction bases with no gene match: 7. CDR3 nucleotide sequence: TGCAGTGCTAGAGATTCAACAGGGGAAACTGGAAACACCATATATTTT. This sequence encodes CSARDSTGETGNTIYF.

This clonotype was detected a few times. The chain couples TRBV7-9 to TRBJ1-4; D remains unclear. Looked up from germline, CDR1 is SEHNR and CDR2 is FQNEAQ (reference sequence). The CDR3 is made up of 14 amino acids. V gave up 4 bases and J gave up 8 bases, with 14 bases separating them. The CDR3 coding sequence is TGTGCCAGCAGCTCAGCGGACTGGTCGGAAAAACTGTTTTTT. Amino acids: CASSSADWSEKLFF. The complete variable domain, with remaining parts taken from reference TRBV7-9 and TRBJ1-4, reads DTGVSQNPRHKITKRGQNVTFRCDPISEHNRLYWYRQTLGQGPEFLTYFQNEAQLEKSRLLSDRFSAERPKGSFSTLEIQRTEQGDSAMYLCASSSADWSEKLFFGSGTQLSVL.

The chain uses TRBV6-2 or TRBV6-3 and TRBJ2-1; 8 bases align to TRBD2. Germline V CDR1 and CDR2: MNHEY, SVGEGT. Losses at the gene ends were 7 bases for V and 5 bases for J; bases not matched to a gene: 4. This CDR3 has 13 residues. The CDR3 is CASTYGGDNEQFF. The CDR3 DNA sequence: TGTGCCAGCACCTACGGGGGGGACAATGAGCAGTTCTTC.

Details on this clonotype: One junction end does not reproduce the germline sequence, and a read error may be involved. The rearrangement links TRBV4-1 to TRBJ2-7; D is unclear. Looked up from germline, CDR1 is MGHRA and CDR2 is YSYEKL. This CDR3 is built from 15 residues. The DNA for the CDR3 is TGTGCCAGCAGCCAAGATCACGGCAGCCAGGAAGAGCAGTACTTC. It codes for CASSQDHGSQEEQYF.

There are a few counts of this clonotype. The genes are TRBV7-8 and TRBJ2-5; D assignment may be TRBD1 or TRBD2 (6 bases each). The V end lost 1 base, the J end lost 3 bases, and 9 bases lay between the germline ends. Germline loops: CDR1 SGHVS, CDR2 FQNEAQ. CDR3 length: 14 amino acids. CDR3 in amino acids: CASSLGGAEETQYF. Here the CDR3 DNA reads TGTGCCAGCAGCTTAGGGGGGGCCGAAGAGACCCAGTACTTC.

This clonotype turned up a few times. The V and J genes are TRBV6-2 or TRBV6-3 and TRBJ2-1, with 12 positions matching TRBD2. The CDR3 spans 16 residues. The germline V gene encodes CDR1 MNHEY and CDR2 SVGEGT. V shed 2 bases and J 4 bases; nucleotides not matched to a gene: 3. CDR3 in DNA: TGTGCCAGCAGTTACGGGACTAGCGGGTCGTACAATGAGCAGTTCTTC. This gives the protein CASSYGTSGSYNEQFF.

This clonotype has a handful of counts. The rearrangement links TRBV28 to TRBJ2-3; maybe TRBD1 (5 bases). This CDR3 region has 19 residues. Trimming left V 3 bases short and J 2 bases short, with 24 bases between. Germline V lookup: CDR1 MDHEN, CDR2 SYDVKM. The CDR3 is CASSFPQAPNPSITDTQYF. The CDR3 nucleotides are TGTGCCAGCAGTTTCCCACAGGCACCTAATCCCTCAATCACAGATACGCAGTATTTT.

This clonotype has a single count. Relative to the germline gene, one junction end is altered; a read error may explain this. This sequence joins TRBV6-5 and TRBJ2-7, with TRBD1 identical over 11 bases. The CDR3 spans 15 residues. Germline-derived CDR1 and CDR2 are MNHEY and SVGAGI. This CDR3 is CDSSEKDRGRYEQYF. The CDR3 region has the DNA TGTGACAGCAGTGAGAAGGACAGGGGGCGATACGAGCAGTACTTC.

This clonotype was recorded a few times. J is TRBJ2-4 and V is TRBV11-2, with 7 bases identical to TRBD1. The V and J ends lost 3 bases and 4 bases, in that order; junction bases with no gene match: 12. From germline, CDR1 is SGHAT and CDR2 FQNNGV. This CDR3 region has 17 residues. The CDR3 sequence: CASSFQHLDRVKNIQYF. The CDR3 DNA follows: TGTGCCAGCAGCTTTCAGCACCTCGACAGGGTGAAAAACATTCAGTACTTC.

Ten or more counts support this clonotype. V usage is TRBV7-8 and J usage is TRBJ2-3; 7 bases line up with TRBD1. Trimming cost V 1 base and J 1 base; bases outside gene matches: 5. Germline-derived CDR1 and CDR2 are SGHVS and FQNEAQ. The CDR3 is 16 amino acids. Here the CDR3 reads CASSLVFGQGTDTQYF. CDR3 sequence (DNA): TGTGCCAGCAGCTTAGTTTTCGGACAGGGCACAGATACGCAGTATTTT. The variable domain in full, completed from reference TRBV7-8 and TRBJ2-3, reads GAGVSQSPRYKVAKRGQDVALRCDPISGHVSLFWYQQALGQGPEFLTYFQNEAQLDKSGLPSDRFFAERPEGSVSTLKIQRTQQEDSAVYLCASSLVFGQGTDTQYFGPGTRLTVL.

This clonotype was observed a handful of times. V usage is TRBV5-6 and J usage is TRBJ1-1; 9 bases are shared with TRBD1. V lost 3 bases to trimming and J lost 1 base; unmatched junction nucleotides: 7. The CDR3 is 16 residues long. CDR1 SGHDT and CDR2 YYEEEE come from the germline V gene. The CDR3, as DNA: TGTGCCAGCAGCTGGCCGGGACAGGGACCGAACACTGAAGCTTTCTTT. Its protein product is CASSWPGQGPNTEAFF.

The V gene is TRBV7-6, the J gene TRBJ1-2; 9 bases match TRBD1. The CDR3 spans 14 residues. Germline V gene data show CDR1 as SGHVS and CDR2 as FNYEAQ. The J segment lost 3 bases and the V segment lost 5 bases, leaving 4 bases of the junction unmatched. CDR3 DNA: TGTGCCAGCAGCCGGGACAGGGAGGACTATGGCTACACCTTC. Encoded protein: CASSRDREDYGYTF. The entire variable domain, with the rest obtained from reference TRBV7-6 and TRBJ1-2, is as follows: GAGVSQSPRYKVTKRGQDVALRCDPISGHVSLYWYRQALGQGPEFLTYFNYEAQQDKSGLPNDRFSAERPEGSISTLTIQRTEQRDSAMYRCASSRDREDYGYTFGSGTRLTVV.

This clonotype has a handful of counts. The chain is built from TRBV2 and TRBJ1-1; possible D gene TRBD1, 5 bases. V dropped 2 bases and J dropped 5 bases, with 9 bases sitting between them. Germline assignment: CDR1 SNHLY and CDR2 FYNNEI. This CDR3 has 13 residues. Here the CDR3 reads CASSEQGRTEAFF. CDR3 nucleotides: TGTGCCAGCAGTGAACAGGGCAGAACTGAAGCTTTCTTT.

In its sample, this clonotype was seen a few times. V is TRBV11-2 and J is TRBJ2-3; 10 bases map to TRBD2. CDR3 length: 18 residues. V trimming: 3 bases; J trimming: 5 bases; junction bases outside the gene matches: 14. Germline CDR1 is SGHAT and CDR2 is FQNNGV. CDR3 nucleotides: TGTGCCAGCAGCTTCCTCAGGAGTAGCGGGGGGCCGGGAGATACGCAGTATTTT. Encoded protein: CASSFLRSSGGPGDTQYF.

This clonotype was counted between two and nine times. This chain connects TRBV14 to TRBJ2-6; 9 bases align to TRBD1. Germline values: CDR1 SGHDN, CDR2 FVKESK. The V gene end was trimmed by 3 bases and the J gene end by 0 bases; junction bases not matched to a gene: 6. There are 18 residues in the CDR3. CDR3 in DNA: TGTGCCAGCAGCCAGTCTACAGGGGGCGGCTCTGGGGCCAACGTCCTGACTTTC. Translating it yields CASSQSTGGGSGANVLTF.

The chain has TRBV11-1 and TRBJ1-5; D call uncertain. V lost 1 base and J lost 6, with 7 bases in between. The CDR3 covers 13 residues. CDR1 and CDR2 (germline): SGHAT, FQDESV (reference sequence). The CDR3 loop is CASSLENGQPQHF. As DNA, the CDR3 is TGTGCCAGCAGCTTAGAAAACGGTCAGCCCCAGCATTTT.

A few counts support this clonotype. The chain has TRBV29-1 and TRBJ1-5, with a weak D call TRBD1 (6 bases). CDR1 is SQVTM and CDR2 is ANQGSEA in the germline V gene. V was trimmed by 6 bases and J by 4 bases, leaving 13 bases between them. The CDR3 contains 13 residues. The CDR3 loop is CSVDDQGNQPQHF. The CDR3 DNA is TGCAGCGTCGACGACCAGGGGAATCAGCCCCAGCATTTT.

This clonotype was seen a handful of times. The chain uses TRBV12-3 or TRBV12-4 and TRBJ2-3; 14 nucleotides match TRBD2. V shed 6 bases and J 4 bases; nucleotides not matched to a gene: 18. CDR3 length equals 20 residues. The CDR3 loop reads CASRGTSGGLQDLSADTQYF. CDR3 coding DNA: TGTGCCAGCAGGGGGACTAGCGGGGGCCTGCAGGATTTATCAGCAGATACGCAGTATTTT.

The genes are TRBV14 and TRBJ1-2; D gene unclear. The germline V gene has CDR1 SGHDN and CDR2 FVKESK. With 0 bases removed from V and 4 bases from J, the gap between germline ends came to 9 bases. This CDR3 is 14 amino acids long. The CDR3 is CASSQDWGFYGYTF. In DNA, the CDR3 is TGTGCCAGCAGCCAAGATTGGGGATTCTATGGCTACACCTTC.